This paragraph reports one TCR beta chain. Its specificity is unknown. This specimen comes from a study of cytomegalovirus exposure and HLA in healthy donors. The study's findings and limits: Most observed TCR sequences were rare, whereas some public TCRs were detected in many donors.

PCR amplification relied on 60 Vbeta primers (plus 13 Jbeta primers). TCRdb's copy holds only in-frame clones and misses some; the assay was immunoSEQ multiplex PCR. This sample has hundreds of thousands of clones; around four fifths occur once, and the top ten carry over 0.65%. Sample: PBMCs. This clonotype was sampled from a boy aged 2-15 years in good health and CMV-seronegative.

CDR3 coding DNA: TGTGCCAGCAGCCCACGGACGGGAACGAAGAGGCCCCAGCATTTT. Amino acids: CASSPRTGTKRPQHF. The genes are TRBV6-1 and TRBJ1-5; D unclear. The CDR3 sequence is 15 residues long. Trimming shortened V by 6 bases and J by 9 bases, and 21 bases separated the two germline ends. Germline V gives CDR1 MNHNS, CDR2 SASEGT.